The 21 T cell receptor beta chains below come from one sample, sequenced in a study of T cell responses to AZD1222 COVID-19 vaccine. Sequencing used immunoSEQ multiplex PCR; TCRdb keeps in-frame clones, though not all of them. The sample contains 200,000 or so clones, about 93% of which appear only once. The sample here was peripheral blood, taken on day 0 of MenACWY control vaccination. The receptors originated from an adult in good health.

V gene TRBV7-9 combines with J gene TRBJ1-1; the D gene is possibly TRBD1 (5 bases). CDR3 length equals 16 residues. The germline V and J ends were trimmed by 2 bases and 1 base, with 14 bases remaining between them. The germline V gene has CDR1 SEHNR and CDR2 FQNEAQ (reference sequence). The CDR3: CASSLYSGARNTEAFF. CDR3 nucleotide sequence: TGTGCCAGCAGCTTATATAGTGGGGCGAGGAACACTGAAGCTTTCTTT.

The chain uses TRBV27 and TRBJ1-3, with D unclear. The CDR3 runs to 13 residues. Per the germline V gene, CDR1 is MNHEY and CDR2 is SMNVEV (reference sequence). Between the trimmed V and J ends, which lost 7 bases and 0 bases, there was a span of 7 bases. CDR3 sequence reads: CASNSASGNTIYF. CDR3 DNA: TGTGCCAGCAACTCGGCCTCTGGAAACACCATATATTTT.

This clone was found many times. The gene calls are TRBV19 and TRBJ1-2, with a tentative D call TRBD1 (5 bases). Looked up from germline, CDR1 is LNHDA and CDR2 is SQIVND (reference sequence). The CDR3 extends over 17 amino acids. The ends were cut back, 4 bases at V and 4 bases at J, with 22 bases in the middle. The CDR3 region is CASSSTGTQGLLYGYTF. CDR3 DNA: TGTGCCAGTAGTAGCACCGGGACCCAAGGACTCCTCTATGGCTACACCTTC.

This chain uses TRBV5-5 with TRBJ2-7; no reliable D call. CDR3 size: 15 residues. V lost 0 bases and J lost 0, with 10 bases in between. From germline, CDR1 is SGHKS and CDR2 YYEKEE (reference sequence). CDR3: CASSLDWTSSYEQYF. For the CDR3, the DNA is TGTGCCAGCAGCTTGGACTGGACGTCCTCCTACGAGCAGTACTTC.

This clone was recorded once. The rearrangement links TRBV4-3 to TRBJ1-3; no firm D call. Germline CDR1 is LGHNA and CDR2 is YSLEER. The CDR3 loop spans 17 amino acids. Trimming removed 0 bases at V and 0 bases at J, with 12 bases between. The CDR3 loop is CASSQDLLRSSGNTIYF. CDR3 nucleotides: TGCGCCAGCAGCCAAGATCTGCTAAGGTCCTCTGGAAACACCATATATTTT.

This clone occurred once. The chain is built from TRBV5-5 and TRBJ2-1; TRBD2 matches 9 bases. V shed 4 bases and J 10 bases; nucleotides not matched to a gene: 6. This CDR3 has 13 residues. Germline CDR1 is SGHKS and CDR2 is YYEKEE (reference sequence). In nucleotides, the CDR3 is TGTGCCAGCAGCGCCGGGACTAGCTGGGAGCAGTTCTTC. Translating gives CASSAGTSWEQFF.

The chain has TRBV19 and TRBJ1-2; D perhaps matches TRBD1 (5 bases). Trimming stripped 9 bases from V and 4 bases from J, with 21 bases between. In germline, CDR1 is LNHDA, CDR2 SQIVND (reference sequence). The CDR3 has 15 residues. The CDR3 protein is CASATGAAGVYGYTF. The DNA of the CDR3 is TGTGCCAGCGCCACTGGGGCAGCCGGGGTCTATGGCTACACCTTC.

This chain connects TRBV27 to TRBJ2-6; no definite D call. V was clipped by 2 bases and J by 0 bases, with 5 bases between them. The germline gives CDR1 MNHEY, CDR2 SMNVEV (reference sequence). The CDR3 has 15 residues. The CDR3 region has the DNA TGTGCCAGCAGTTTAGATCACTCTGGGGCCAACGTCCTGACTTTC. Encoded protein: CASSLDHSGANVLTF.

The V call is TRBV30, the J call TRBJ1-2; 10 positions match TRBD1. The CDR3 spans 15 residues. CDR1 is GTSNPN and CDR2 is SVGIG in the germline V gene (reference sequence). V dropped 0 bases and J dropped 8; count of bases not matched to a gene: 9. The CDR3 nucleotides read TGTGCCTGGAGTGTTATTAGGGGACAGGGGAGAGGCTACACCTTC. Translation: CAWSVIRGQGRGYTF. The full variable domain, in which reference TRBV30 and TRBJ1-2 provide the parts outside the CDR3, is SQTIHQWPATLVQPVGSPLSLECTVEGTSNPNLYWYRQAAGRGLQLLFYSVGIGQISSEVPQNLSASRPQDRQFILSSKKLLLSDSGFYLCAWSVIRGQGRGYTFGSGTRLTVV.

The chain links TRBV5-1 to TRBJ1-2; D ambiguous. The V gene lost 0 bases and the J gene lost 8 bases, with 14 bases spanning the gap. Germline V gene data show CDR1 as SGHRS and CDR2 as YFSETQ. The CDR3 consists of 14 residues. CDR3 in DNA: TGCGCCAGCAGCTTGGATGCCAGCCGCCGAGGCTACACCTTC. As protein: CASSLDASRRGYTF.

V usage is TRBV6-5 and J usage is TRBJ1-5, with 10 bases aligning to TRBD1. This CDR3 region has 15 residues. Germline-derived CDR1 and CDR2 are MNHEY and SVGAGI. V lost 8 bases and J lost 0; bases outside the gene matches: 4. The CDR3 DNA follows: TGTGCCAGCCGGGACAGGGGTTATAGCAATCAGCCCCAGCATTTT. This sequence encodes CASRDRGYSNQPQHF.

This clone has a handful of counts. This chain links TRBV2 with TRBJ1-5; D call uncertain. The germline gives CDR1 SNHLY, CDR2 FYNNEI. V shed 5 bases and J shed 1 base, with 12 bases lying between them. The CDR3 extends over 15 amino acids. CDR3 sequence: CASSQLTQSNQPQHF. The CDR3 DNA is TGTGCCAGCAGTCAGCTGACCCAGAGCAATCAGCCCCAGCATTTT.

V is TRBV13 and J is TRBJ1-1; the D gene is possibly TRBD1 (6 bases). This CDR3 contains 17 residues. The germline CDR1 and CDR2 sequences are PRHDT and FYEKMQ (reference sequence). Trimming left V 4 bases short and J 4 bases short, with 22 bases between. CDR3 amino acids: CASSSKMPQGIGTEAFF. Written as DNA, the CDR3 is TGTGCCAGCAGCTCCAAGATGCCCCAGGGGATCGGCACTGAAGCTTTCTTT.

This chain joins TRBV19 and TRBJ2-3; TRBD1 aligns across 9 bases. CDR3 length: 16 amino acids. Trimming took 3 bases from V and 3 from J; bases not matched to a gene: 7. CDR1 and CDR2 (germline): LNHDA, SQIVND (reference sequence). As DNA, the CDR3 is TGTGCCAGTAGTATTATGACAGGGGGATGGACAGATACGCAGTATTTT. It translates to CASSIMTGGWTDTQYF.

The chain employs TRBV28 and TRBJ2-6; 10 positions match TRBD1. The CDR3 loop spans 20 amino acids. The V gene's germline CDR1 is MDHEN and CDR2 SYDVKM. The ends lost 7 bases at V and 0 bases at J; junction bases unmatched: 15. Here the CDR3 DNA reads TGTGCCAGCATCCCGGGACAGGGGTCGTTCGTGCGCTCTGGGGCCAACGTCCTGACTTTC. It is translated as CASIPGQGSFVRSGANVLTF.

This chain links TRBV30 with TRBJ1-3; D remains ambiguous. CDR3 length: 13 amino acids. The V end was cut by 4 bases, the J end by 0 bases, with 7 bases between. From germline, CDR1 is GTSNPN and CDR2 SVGIG (reference sequence). The CDR3 loop reads CAWTRGSGNTIYF. The DNA for the CDR3 is TGTGCCTGGACGCGTGGCTCTGGAAACACCATATATTTT.

The CDR3 reads CASSLSGLWGYTF. The CDR3 DNA follows: TGTGCCAGCAGTTTATCGGGACTATGGGGCTACACCTTC. The rearrangement joins TRBV28 to TRBJ1-2, with TRBD1 as a possible D gene (5 bases). The length of the CDR3 is 13 residues. Trimming left V 1 base short and J 8 bases short, with 11 bases between. CDR1 is MDHEN and CDR2 is SYDVKM in the germline V gene.

This chain links TRBV2 with TRBJ2-4, with a possible D match to TRBD1 (6 bases). Trimming shortened V by 5 bases and J by 1 base, and 12 bases separated the two germline ends. The CDR3 has 15 residues. In germline, CDR1 is SNHLY, CDR2 FYNNEI. The CDR3 sequence is CASSRQDRAKNIQYF. CDR3 in DNA: TGTGCCAGCAGTAGACAGGATCGGGCCAAAAACATTCAGTACTTC.

The chain uses TRBV10-2 and TRBJ1-1; D gene unclear. V was cut by 8 bases and J by 1 base, with 11 bases left in between. Per germline, CDR1 WSHSY and CDR2 SAAADI. The CDR3 consists of 13 residues. CDR3 sequence reads: CASQVVKNTEAFF. The CDR3 nucleotides are TGCGCCAGCCAAGTTGTAAAGAACACTGAAGCTTTCTTT.

The chain has TRBV4-1 and TRBJ1-3, with a weak D call TRBD1 (5 bases). Germline V lookup: CDR1 MGHRA, CDR2 YSYEKL. With 0 bases removed from V and 9 bases from J, the gap between germline ends came to 15 bases. CDR3 length: 15 amino acids. This CDR3 is CASSQDQGALGTIYF. CDR3 DNA: TGCGCCAGCAGCCAAGATCAAGGGGCTCTTGGCACCATATATTTT.

The V call is TRBV6-6, the J call TRBJ1-1; the D is unclear. V was shortened by 2 bases and J by 1 base, with 8 bases between the two germline ends. CDR3 length equals 14 residues. Germline V gene lookup returns CDR1 MNHNY and CDR2 SVGAGI (reference sequence). CDR3 region: CASSYGVWNTEAFF. DNA for the CDR3: TGTGCCAGCAGTTACGGTGTTTGGAACACTGAAGCTTTCTTT.